The source of this TCR beta chain is a study of T cell changes during pregnancy in multiple sclerosis. This clone showed up just once. The method was immunoSEQ multiplex PCR; TCRdb's version includes in-frame clones alone and lacks a portion of them. Of some 42,000 clones listed, under 95% are singletons. The sequence derives from a female donor with multiple sclerosis, enrolled in a pregnancy study. The starting material was CD4+ T cells from peripheral blood mononuclear cells, obtained in the third trimester of pregnancy.

The CDR3 DNA sequence: TGTGCCTGGAAGGGTAGCGGGATTTACAATGAGCAGTTCTTC. The encoded protein is CAWKGSGIYNEQFF. The chain couples TRBV30 to TRBJ2-1, with 8 bases matching TRBD2. There are 14 residues in the CDR3. Germline V gives CDR1 GTSNPN, CDR2 SVGIG (reference sequence). V shed 4 bases, J shed 4 bases, and the junction held 6 bases outside the gene matches.